Sequencing of this T cell receptor (beta chain) was carried out in a study of CD8 T cells in ankylosing spondylitis. CDR3 length equals 15 residues. V trimming: 3 bases; J trimming: 3 bases; junction bases outside the gene matches: 4. TCRdb redid the calling of the 5' RACE reads with MiXCR, one entry per CDR3 protein. The table lists about 360,000 distinct CDR3 sequences, around 15% of them singletons. The chain carries TRBV12-3 or TRBV12-4 and TRBJ2-5, with 10 bases matching TRBD2. The specimen was blood, either unsorted or a sorted T cell fraction (not recorded which). The receptor's source is a male donor with ankylosing spondylitis or in good health (not recorded which). The CDR3 DNA reads as TGTGCCAGCAGTTTCTGGCTAGCGGGGGAAGAGACCCAGTACTTC. It codes for CASSFWLAGEETQYF.